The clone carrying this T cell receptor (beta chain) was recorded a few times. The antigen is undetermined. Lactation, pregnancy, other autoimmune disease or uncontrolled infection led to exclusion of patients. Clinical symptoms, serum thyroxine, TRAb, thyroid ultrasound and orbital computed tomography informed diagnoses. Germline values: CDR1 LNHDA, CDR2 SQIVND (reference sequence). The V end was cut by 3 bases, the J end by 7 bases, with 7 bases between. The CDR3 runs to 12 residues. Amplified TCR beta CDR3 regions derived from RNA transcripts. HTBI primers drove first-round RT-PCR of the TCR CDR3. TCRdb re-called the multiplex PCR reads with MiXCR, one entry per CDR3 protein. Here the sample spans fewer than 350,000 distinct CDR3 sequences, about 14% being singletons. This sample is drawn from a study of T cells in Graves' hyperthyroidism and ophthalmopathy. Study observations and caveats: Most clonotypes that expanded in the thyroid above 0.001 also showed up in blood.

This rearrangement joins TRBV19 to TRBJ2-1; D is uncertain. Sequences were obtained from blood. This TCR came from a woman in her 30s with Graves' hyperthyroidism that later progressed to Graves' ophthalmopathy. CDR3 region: CASSILANEQFF. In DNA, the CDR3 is TGTGCCAGTAGTATCTTAGCAAATGAGCAGTTCTTC.